The 27 T cell receptor beta chains presented below share a single source sample, sequenced in a study of memory CD8 T cells in hepatitis C reinfection. Produced via immunoSEQ multiplex PCR; TCRdb's table is partial and in-frame only. The sample carries 40,000 to 45,000 clones, over 75% recorded once. Time point here: peak reinfection, 3 to 8 weeks after reinfection detection. Sorted cells were sequenced directly ex vivo without any in vitro expansion. Specimen: naive CD8+ T cells sorted from blood. The receptors derive from a man in his late teens or twenties with hepatitis C virus infection.

The chain uses TRBV5-5 and TRBJ1-4; 8 bases match TRBD1. The length of the CDR3 is 16 residues. Per the germline V gene, CDR1 is SGHKS and CDR2 is YYEKEE (reference sequence). V shed 4 bases and J 0 bases; nucleotides not matched to a gene: 5. The CDR3 sequence: CASSQQGGSTNEKLFF. The CDR3 nucleotides are TGTGCCAGCAGCCAACAGGGGGGATCAACTAATGAAAAACTGTTTTTT. The variable domain in full, completed from reference TRBV5-5 and TRBJ1-4, reads DAGVTQSPTHLIKTRGQQVTLRCSPISGHKSVSWYQQVLGQGPQFIFQYYEKEERGRGNFPDRFSARQFPNYSSELNVNALLLGDSALYLCASSQQGGSTNEKLFFGSGTQLSVL.

The CDR3 sequence: CASSLVVSGDTKTQYF. As DNA, the CDR3 is TGTGCCAGCAGCTTAGTGGTTAGCGGGGATACTAAGACCCAGTACTTC. This chain uses TRBV7-9 with TRBJ2-5; the match to TRBD2 covers 8 bases. The germline V gene has CDR1 SEHNR and CDR2 FQNEAQ (reference sequence). J lost 6 bases, V lost 1 base, and 10 bases had no gene match. The CDR3 is made up of 16 amino acids. Using reference TRBV7-9 and TRBJ2-5 for the parts outside the CDR3, the full variable domain is DTGVSQNPRHKITKRGQNVTFRCDPISEHNRLYWYRQTLGQGPEFLTYFQNEAQLEKSRLLSDRFSAERPKGSFSTLEIQRTEQGDSAMYLCASSLVVSGDTKTQYFGPGTRLLVL.

The V gene is TRBV14, the J gene TRBJ1-4; 8 nucleotides line up with TRBD1. This CDR3 has 15 residues. Germline values: CDR1 SGHDN, CDR2 FVKESK. V trimming: 6 bases; J trimming: 8 bases; junction bases outside the gene matches: 11. The CDR3 spells CASSVRQGMYEKLFF. In nucleotides, the CDR3 is TGTGCCAGCAGTGTCAGACAGGGGATGTACGAAAAACTGTTTTTT.

The rearrangement uses TRBV9 and TRBJ2-2; the match to TRBD2 covers 14 bases. Trimming at V came to 0 bases and at J to 1 base, leaving 2 bases not matched to a gene. CDR3 size: 18 residues. CDR1 is SGDLS, CDR2 YYNGEE, per germline. CDR3 protein: CASSVGTSGGLNTGELFF. The CDR3 region has the DNA TGTGCCAGCAGCGTAGGGACTAGCGGGGGGCTGAACACCGGGGAGCTGTTTTTT.

The sample holds a few counts of this clone. The J gene is TRBJ1-2, the V gene TRBV7-9; 8 bases line up with TRBD1. Germline V gene sequence: CDR1 SEHNR, CDR2 FQNEAQ (reference sequence). The CDR3 consists of 14 residues. Losses at the gene ends were 4 bases for V and 8 bases for J; bases not matched to a gene: 9. This CDR3 reads CASSSRQGIDGYTF. The CDR3 nucleotides read TGTGCCAGCAGCTCCCGACAGGGGATCGACGGCTACACCTTC.

There are a few counts of this clone. The chain recombines TRBV5-6 with TRBJ1-1; no firm D call. V was pared by 4 bases and J by 5 bases, with 12 bases between. This CDR3 contains 13 residues. Germline-derived CDR1 and CDR2 are SGHDT and YYEEEE. The CDR3 region is CASSHSPGTEAFF. As DNA, the CDR3 is TGTGCCAGCAGCCACTCCCCCGGTACTGAAGCTTTCTTT.

Here the CDR3 DNA reads TGTGCCAGCAGTTACGCCGGGGACACTGAAGCTTTCTTT. Its translation: CASSYAGDTEAFF. The genes are TRBV6-5 and TRBJ1-1; no firm D call. This CDR3 comprises 13 residues. The V and J ends lost 2 bases and 3 bases respectively, with 7 bases between them. The germline CDR1 and CDR2 sequences are MNHEY and SVGAGI.

J is TRBJ2-5 and V is TRBV13; 13 bases are a match to TRBD2. In germline, CDR1 is PRHDT, CDR2 FYEKMQ (reference sequence). Unmatched junction bases numbered 7, after V lost 5 bases and J lost 1 base. The CDR3 contains 17 residues. The CDR3 region has the DNA TGTGCCAGCAGCACCCGACTAGCGGGGGGTCCCCAAGAGACCCAGTACTTC. Amino acid sequence: CASSTRLAGGPQETQYF.

The J gene is TRBJ2-7, the V gene TRBV27; weak D call: TRBD1 (6 bases). This CDR3 contains 15 residues. Germline V gives CDR1 MNHEY, CDR2 SMNVEV (reference sequence). Trimming took 2 bases from V and 4 from J, leaving 15 bases between them. The CDR3, as DNA: TGTGCCAGCAGTTTACATGGTGAAGGGGGTTACGAGCAGTACGTC. Encoded protein: CASSLHGEGGYEQYV.

The chain's CDR3 is CASSPRTGWTSGRVTGELFF. CDR3 sequence (DNA): TGTGCCAGCAGCCCTCGGACAGGATGGACTAGCGGGAGGGTCACCGGGGAGCTGTTTTTT. The chain employs TRBV21-1 and TRBJ2-2; TRBD2 is the table's D call and was not checked against the DNA. TRBV21-1 is deemed a pseudogene. This CDR3 has 20 amino acids.

The chain has TRBV2 and TRBJ2-1; tentatively, D is TRBD2 (5 bases). V lost 8 bases and J 4 bases, leaving 15 bases between the germline ends. This CDR3 spans 14 amino acids. Per the germline V gene, CDR1 is SNHLY and CDR2 is FYNNEI. CDR3 DNA: TGTGCCAGCCGACGGGGATTGGGGTACAATGAGCAGTTCTTC. Translating it yields CASRRGLGYNEQFF.

The CDR3 sequence is CASSPSGQGIVETQYF. The CDR3 DNA follows: TGTGCCAGCTCACCATCGGGACAGGGGATAGTAGAGACCCAGTACTTC. J is TRBJ2-5 and V is TRBV18; 10 nucleotides align to TRBD1. Germline values: CDR1 KGHSH, CDR2 LQKENI. The J segment lost 4 bases and the V segment lost 2 bases, leaving 7 bases of the junction unmatched. The CDR3 has 16 residues.

CDR3 protein: CASSPGTGGDEQYF. As DNA, the CDR3 is TGTGCCAGTAGTCCCGGGACAGGGGGCGACGAGCAGTACTTC. V is TRBV19 and J is TRBJ2-7; TRBD1 agrees at 12 bases. J gave up 5 bases and V 5 bases, and 4 bases lay outside the gene matches. The CDR3 totals 14 residues. Germline loops: CDR1 LNHDA, CDR2 SQIVND (reference sequence).

This chain uses TRBV7-9 with TRBJ1-1; the D is unclear. Germline-derived CDR1 and CDR2 are SEHNR and FQNEAQ (reference sequence). V lost 1 base, J lost 4 bases, and 7 bases lay in between. CDR3 length equals 13 residues. In nucleotides, the CDR3 is TGTGCCAGCAGCTTAGAAGCGTCCACTGAAGCTTTCTTT. As protein: CASSLEASTEAFF.

This chain joins TRBV27 and TRBJ1-5; 10 positions agree with TRBD1. The CDR3 is 14 residues long. V shed 7 bases, J shed 6 bases, and the junction held 6 bases outside the gene matches. Germline CDR1 and CDR2: MNHEY and SMNVEV (reference sequence). CDR3 loop: CASTVTGGSQPQHF. The CDR3 DNA is TGTGCCAGCACCGTGACAGGGGGCAGTCAGCCCCAGCATTTT.

The V gene is TRBV6-5, the J gene TRBJ2-1, with TRBD1 matching 8 bases. Trimming at V came to 5 bases and at J to 5 bases, leaving 8 bases not matched to a gene. Germline loops: CDR1 MNHEY, CDR2 SVGAGI. The CDR3 runs to 15 residues. CDR3 bases: TGTGCCAGCAGTCTAGGACAGGGCCTTAACAATGAGCAGTTCTTC. This translates into CASSLGQGLNNEQFF.

This clone was counted a few times. The genes are TRBV10-3 and TRBJ2-6, with 7 bases that match TRBD1. In germline, CDR1 is ENHRY, CDR2 SYGVKD. Trimming took 2 bases from V and 0 from J; bases not matched to a gene: 7. The CDR3 totals 18 residues. CDR3 bases: TGTGCCATCAGTGAGGCGACAGGGACCGACTCTGGGGCCAACGTCCTGACTTTC. Translated, it gives CAISEATGTDSGANVLTF.

The chain recombines TRBV11-2 with TRBJ2-7; 7 bases map to TRBD1. This CDR3 contains 13 residues. From germline, CDR1 is SGHAT and CDR2 FQNNGV. V gave up 5 bases and J gave up 6 bases; unmatched junction bases: 7. The CDR3 spells CASSPGAGGEQYF. For the CDR3, the DNA is TGTGCCAGCAGCCCCGGGGCAGGGGGCGAGCAGTACTTC.

The CDR3 here is CASSLAGAAKNIQYF. The DNA for the CDR3 is TGTGCCAGCAGCTTAGCAGGAGCAGCCAAAAACATTCAGTACTTC. This sequence joins TRBV7-8 and TRBJ2-4; D is undetermined. CDR3 size: 15 residues. Trimming took off 0 bases at V and 0 bases at J, with 6 bases between the two ends. In germline, CDR1 is SGHVS, CDR2 FQNEAQ. Together with reference TRBV7-8 and TRBJ2-4, the CDR3 gives the full variable domain: GAGVSQSPRYKVAKRGQDVALRCDPISGHVSLFWYQQALGQGPEFLTYFQNEAQLDKSGLPSDRFFAERPEGSVSTLKIQRTQQEDSAVYLCASSLAGAAKNIQYFGAGTRLSVL.

The gene calls are TRBV6-4 and TRBJ2-1; 8 bases map to TRBD2. J gave up 1 base and V 7 bases, and 9 bases lay outside the gene matches. Germline V gene data show CDR1 as MRHNA and CDR2 as SNTAGT. This CDR3 contains 16 residues. The CDR3 coding sequence is TGTGCCAGCAAGATAACTAGCGGAAGTTCCTACAATGAGCAGTTCTTC. It yields the protein CASKITSGSSYNEQFF.

The chain recombines TRBV5-1 with TRBJ2-7, with a possible D match to TRBD2 (6 bases). Germline CDR1 SGHRS, CDR2 YFSETQ. Trimming cost V 1 base and J 5 bases, with 13 bases left between them. This CDR3 is 14 amino acids long. CDR3 nucleotide sequence: TGCGCCAGCAGCTTGTTCCGGGGGATCGACGAGCAGTACTTC. The encoded protein is CASSLFRGIDEQYF.

The chain is built from TRBV15 and TRBJ2-1; 12 positions agree with TRBD2. CDR1 and CDR2 (germline): LNHNV, YYDKDF (reference sequence). V lost 0 bases to trimming and J lost 8 bases; unmatched junction nucleotides: 8. This CDR3 comprises 17 residues. CDR3 bases: TGTGCCACCAGCAGAGATCGGCTAGCGGGGGGGCAACATGAGCAGTTCTTC. As protein: CATSRDRLAGGQHEQFF.

The rearrangement links TRBV30 to TRBJ2-2; no reliable D call. Germline-derived CDR1 and CDR2 are GTSNPN and SVGIG (reference sequence). With 8 bases removed from V and 0 bases from J, the gap between germline ends came to 4 bases. The CDR3 spans 11 residues. This CDR3 is CALANTGELFF. The CDR3 DNA is TGTGCCCTCGCGAACACCGGGGAGCTGTTTTTT.

This clone was picked up one time. The rearrangement uses TRBV2 and TRBJ2-3; D remains unclear. This CDR3 has 13 amino acids. Germline-derived CDR1 and CDR2 are SNHLY and FYNNEI. Trimming took 5 bases from V and 4 from J, leaving 10 bases between them. In DNA form, the CDR3 reads TGTGCCAGCAGTCGGGTCCTCCCAGATACGCAGTATTTT. Encoded protein: CASSRVLPDTQYF.

This chain uses TRBV4-1 with TRBJ2-7, with 14 positions matching TRBD2. CDR1 and CDR2 (germline): MGHRA, YSYEKL. The ends lost 4 bases at V and 6 bases at J; junction bases unmatched: 8. The CDR3 consists of 16 residues. The CDR3 spells CASSPEGLAGVSEQYF. The CDR3 DNA is TGCGCCAGCAGCCCAGAGGGACTAGCGGGAGTGAGCGAGCAGTACTTC.

This clone was detected a few times. One junction end disagrees with the germline gene, perhaps due to a read error. The chain is built from TRBV9 and TRBJ1-1; 7 bases match TRBD1. The CDR3 has 13 residues. The germline V gene encodes CDR1 SGDLS and CDR2 YYNGEE. In DNA, the CDR3 is TGTGCCGGCAGCGTAGGGGGCAAGACTGAAGCTTTCTTT. Its translation: CAGSVGGKTEAFF.

The chain links TRBV27 to TRBJ1-1; TRBD1 agrees at 10 bases. J lost 3 bases, V lost 2 bases, and 3 bases had no gene match. The CDR3 runs 15 residues. CDR1 is MNHEY, CDR2 SMNVEV, per germline (reference sequence). DNA for the CDR3: TGTGCCAGCAGTTTAGACAGGGGGCCGTACACTGAAGCTTTCTTT. This encodes CASSLDRGPYTEAFF.